This T cell receptor beta chain derives from a study of cytomegalovirus exposure and HLA in healthy donors. In the PCR, 60 Vbeta and 13 Jbeta primers were used. The method was immunoSEQ multiplex PCR; TCRdb's version includes in-frame clones alone and lacks a portion of them. The data show about 92,000 clones, roughly four fifths seen once. The CDR3 spans 13 residues. The V end was cut by 3 bases, the J end by 6 bases, with 11 bases between. Germline assignment: CDR1 MNHEY and CDR2 SVGAGI. Sequencing was done on a sample of PBMCs. The source of this sequence is a woman between 18 and 30 years old in good health and CMV-seropositive. This chain links TRBV6-5 with TRBJ1-2; no clear D gene. Here the CDR3 DNA reads TGTGCCAGCAGTTATACTCTAGCGGATGGCTACACCTTC. Translated, it gives CASSYTLADGYTF.